This T cell receptor beta chain was retrieved from a study of blood T cell repertoires in COVID-19. Profiled with immunoSEQ multiplex PCR; TCRdb holds only in-frame clones, not every one. Among 210,000 or so clones listed, 88% were seen once. The germline V gene encodes CDR1 LNHNV and CDR2 YYDKDF (reference sequence). V dropped 1 base and J dropped 2 bases, with 13 bases sitting between them. CDR3 length: 16 amino acids. Sequencing input: peripheral blood. This chain joins TRBV15 and TRBJ2-3; perhaps TRBD2 as D (6 bases). The sequence was obtained from a man aged 18-30 years with active or convalescent COVID-19. The CDR3 region is CATSRGRRGTTDTQYF. CDR3 coding DNA: TGTGCCACCAGCAGAGGTCGGAGGGGTACCACAGATACGCAGTATTTT.